This T cell receptor beta chain was profiled in a study of cytomegalovirus exposure and HLA in healthy donors. Donors likely had unrecorded immune exposures despite being nominally healthy when sampled. A note on this clone: Antigen unknown.

The study's findings and limits: Most TCR sequences proved rare, with some public TCRs found in many donors. In a later analysis, the majority of CMV-associated beta chains seemingly showed HLA restriction. In a later analysis, specific HLA alleles were associated with 15,000 to 20,000 TCR beta sequences at a 0.05 false discovery rate.

It was with 60 Vbeta and 13 Jbeta primers that the PCR ran. Data came from immunoSEQ multiplex PCR; TCRdb stores just in-frame clones and leaves some out. The data show about 120,000 clones, around three quarters seen once. The germline CDR1 and CDR2 sequences are SGHRS and YFSETQ. The V segment lost 4 bases and the J segment 7 bases; nucleotides outside the gene matches: 2. The CDR3 covers 13 residues. This TCR was sampled from a man in his late teens or twenties in good health and CMV-seropositive. This chain connects TRBV5-1 to TRBJ1-2, with 12 bases identical to TRBD1. The sequenced material came from PBMCs. The CDR3 coding sequence is TGCGCCAGCAGCCAGGGACAGGGGGCTGGCTACACCTTC. Translating gives CASSQGQGAGYTF.